Sequencing of this T cell receptor (beta chain) was carried out in a study of T cell responses to AZD1222 COVID-19 vaccine. Study conclusions and caveats: Donors were mostly white British, more females; clonal diversity possibly underestimated.

Clones were sequenced by immunoSEQ multiplex PCR, and TCRdb holds only the in-frame ones, with some missing. The sample has about 160,000 clones, just over 90% seen once. On this clone: The antigen remains unidentified.

The CDR3 length is 14 residues. V lost 1 base and J 6 bases, leaving 14 bases between the germline ends. CDR1 and CDR2 from the germline V gene are SGHRS and YFSETQ. This clonotype was obtained from an adult in good health. The chain couples TRBV5-1 to TRBJ2-7, with a possible D match to TRBD2 (6 bases). The material sequenced was peripheral blood, taken on day 0 of MenACWY control vaccination. CDR3 in DNA: TGCGCCAGCAGCTTGTTCCGGGAGCGAGGCGAGCAGTACTTC. It codes for CASSLFRERGEQYF.